This TCR beta chain was captured in a study of blood T cell repertoires in COVID-19. About the research overall: Spain, Italy and the United States supplied samples that represented acute and convalescent COVID-19. PBMCs, B-cell-depleted T cells, or T cells provided the cDNA or gDNA that made up the material.

Source study methods: By means of reference gene primer amplification, nucleated cell counts were estimated. Produced via immunoSEQ multiplex PCR; TCRdb's table is partial and in-frame only. V, J and clone size are those of that table, while D and trimming were read from the DNA. The sample records approximately 200,000 clones, approximately 83% being singletons. The CDR3 consists of 15 residues. Germline loops: CDR1 MDHEN, CDR2 SYDVKM. The V and J ends lost 8 bases and 4 bases, in that order; junction bases with no gene match: 11. The sample comprised peripheral blood. This rearrangement joins TRBV28 to TRBJ2-7; the match to TRBD1 covers 10 bases. The sequence was collected from a young woman who had recovered from COVID-19. The CDR3 bases are TGTGCCAGCGTACAGCCGGGACAGGGGAGTTACGAGCAGTACTTC. Amino acid sequence: CASVQPGQGSYEQYF.